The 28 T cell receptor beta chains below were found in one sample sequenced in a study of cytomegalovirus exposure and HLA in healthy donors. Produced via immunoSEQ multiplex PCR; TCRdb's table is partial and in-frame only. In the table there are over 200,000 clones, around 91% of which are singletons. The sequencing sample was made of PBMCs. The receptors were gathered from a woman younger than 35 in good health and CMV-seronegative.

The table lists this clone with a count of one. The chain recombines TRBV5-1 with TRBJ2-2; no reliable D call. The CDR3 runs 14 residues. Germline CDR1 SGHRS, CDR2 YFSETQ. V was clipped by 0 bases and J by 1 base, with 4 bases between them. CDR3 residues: CASSLGENTGELFF. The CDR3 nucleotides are TGCGCCAGCAGCTTGGGAGAGAACACCGGGGAGCTGTTTTTT.

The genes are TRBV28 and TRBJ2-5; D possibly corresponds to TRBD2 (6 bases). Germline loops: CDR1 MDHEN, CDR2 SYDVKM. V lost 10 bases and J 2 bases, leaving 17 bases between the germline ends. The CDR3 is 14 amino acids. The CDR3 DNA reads TGTGCCACAATGTCCGGGGGACGGCAAGAGACCCAGTACTTC. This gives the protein CATMSGGRQETQYF.

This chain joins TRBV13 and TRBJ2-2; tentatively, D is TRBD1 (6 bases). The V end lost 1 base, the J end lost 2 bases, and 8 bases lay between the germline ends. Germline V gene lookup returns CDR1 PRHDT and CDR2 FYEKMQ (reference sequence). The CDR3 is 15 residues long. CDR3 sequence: CASSLEQGNTGELFF. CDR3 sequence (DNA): TGTGCCAGCAGCTTAGAACAGGGAAACACCGGGGAGCTGTTTTTT.

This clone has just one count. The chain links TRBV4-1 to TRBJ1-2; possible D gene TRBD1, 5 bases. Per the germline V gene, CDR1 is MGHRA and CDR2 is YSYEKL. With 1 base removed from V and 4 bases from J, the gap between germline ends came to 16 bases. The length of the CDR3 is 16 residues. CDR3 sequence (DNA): TGCGCCAGCAGCCAAGCCCCACGGACAAACCTCTATGGCTACACCTTC. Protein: CASSQAPRTNLYGYTF.

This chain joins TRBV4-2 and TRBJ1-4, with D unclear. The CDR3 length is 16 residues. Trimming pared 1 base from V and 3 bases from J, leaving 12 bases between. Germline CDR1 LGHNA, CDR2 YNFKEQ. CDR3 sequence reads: CASSQAFAGPNEKLFF. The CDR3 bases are TGTGCCAGCAGCCAAGCCTTCGCAGGCCCTAATGAAAAACTGTTTTTT.

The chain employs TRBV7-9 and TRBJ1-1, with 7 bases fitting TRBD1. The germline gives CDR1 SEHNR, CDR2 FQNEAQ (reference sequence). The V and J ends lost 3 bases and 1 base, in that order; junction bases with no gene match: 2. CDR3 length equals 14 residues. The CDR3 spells CASSFRQGNTEAFF. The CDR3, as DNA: TGTGCCAGCAGCTTCCGACAGGGGAACACTGAAGCTTTCTTT.

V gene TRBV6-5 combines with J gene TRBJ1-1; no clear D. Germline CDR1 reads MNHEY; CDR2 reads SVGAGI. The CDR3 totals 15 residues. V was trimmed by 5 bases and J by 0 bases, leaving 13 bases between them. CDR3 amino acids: CASSAAPRVNTEAFF. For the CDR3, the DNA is TGTGCCAGCAGTGCGGCTCCTCGGGTGAACACTGAAGCTTTCTTT.

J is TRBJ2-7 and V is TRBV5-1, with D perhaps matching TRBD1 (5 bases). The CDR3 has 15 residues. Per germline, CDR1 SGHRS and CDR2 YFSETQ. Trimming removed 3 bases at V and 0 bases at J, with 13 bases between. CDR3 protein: CASSYGQGSSYEQYV. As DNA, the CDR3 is TGCGCCAGCAGCTATGGGCAGGGCAGCTCCTACGAGCAGTACGTC.

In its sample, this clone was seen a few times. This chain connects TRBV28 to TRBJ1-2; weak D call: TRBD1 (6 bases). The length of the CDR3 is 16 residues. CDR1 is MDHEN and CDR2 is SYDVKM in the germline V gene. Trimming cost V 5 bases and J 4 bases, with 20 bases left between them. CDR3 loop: CASSGLTGGDSYGYTF. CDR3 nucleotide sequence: TGTGCCAGCAGTGGCCTCACGGGGGGCGACTCCTATGGCTACACCTTC.

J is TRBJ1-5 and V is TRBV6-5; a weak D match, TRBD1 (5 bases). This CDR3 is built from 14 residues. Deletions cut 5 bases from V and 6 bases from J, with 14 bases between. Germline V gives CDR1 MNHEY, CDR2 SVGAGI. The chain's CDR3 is CASSNTGGVQPQHF. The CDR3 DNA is TGTGCCAGCAGTAATACCGGGGGGGTTCAGCCCCAGCATTTT.

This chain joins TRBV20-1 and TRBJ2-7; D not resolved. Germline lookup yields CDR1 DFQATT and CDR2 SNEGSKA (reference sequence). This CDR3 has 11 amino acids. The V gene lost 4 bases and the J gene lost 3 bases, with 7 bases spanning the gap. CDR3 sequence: CSATDIYEQYV. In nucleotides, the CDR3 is TGCAGTGCTACCGACATCTACGAGCAGTACGTC.

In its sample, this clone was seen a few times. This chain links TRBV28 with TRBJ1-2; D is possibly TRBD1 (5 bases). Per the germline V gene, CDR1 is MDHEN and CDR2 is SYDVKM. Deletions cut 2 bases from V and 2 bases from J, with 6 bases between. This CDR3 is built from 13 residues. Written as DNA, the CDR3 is TGTGCCAGCAGTTTAAAGGGGAACTATGGCTACACCTTC. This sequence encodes CASSLKGNYGYTF.

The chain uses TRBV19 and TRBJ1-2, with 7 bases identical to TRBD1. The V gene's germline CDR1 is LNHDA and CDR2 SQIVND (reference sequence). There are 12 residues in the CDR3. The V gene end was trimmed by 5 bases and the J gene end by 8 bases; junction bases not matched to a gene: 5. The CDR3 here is CASSPQGGGYTF. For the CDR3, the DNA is TGTGCCAGTAGTCCTCAGGGGGGAGGCTACACCTTC.

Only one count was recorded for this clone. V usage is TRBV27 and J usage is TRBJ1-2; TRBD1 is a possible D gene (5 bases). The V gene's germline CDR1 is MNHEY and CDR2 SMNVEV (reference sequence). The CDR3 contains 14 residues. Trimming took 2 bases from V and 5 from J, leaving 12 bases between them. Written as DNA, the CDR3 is TGTGCCAGCAGTTTAGTGGGGGGGAATTATGGCTACACCTTC. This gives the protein CASSLVGGNYGYTF.

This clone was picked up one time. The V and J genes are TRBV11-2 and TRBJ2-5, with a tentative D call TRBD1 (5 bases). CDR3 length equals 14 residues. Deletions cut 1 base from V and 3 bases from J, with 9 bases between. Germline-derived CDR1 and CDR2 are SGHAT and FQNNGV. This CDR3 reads CASSLVETEETQYF. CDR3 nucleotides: TGTGCCAGCAGCTTAGTAGAGACAGAAGAGACCCAGTACTTC.

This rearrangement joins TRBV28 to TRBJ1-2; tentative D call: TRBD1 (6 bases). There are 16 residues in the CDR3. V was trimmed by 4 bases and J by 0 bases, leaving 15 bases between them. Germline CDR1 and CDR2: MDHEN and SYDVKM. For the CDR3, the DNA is TGTGCCAGCAGTTACCGGTCGGACAGACCTAACTATGGCTACACCTTC. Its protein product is CASSYRSDRPNYGYTF.

The CDR3 nucleotides read TGTGCCAGCTCCGAACAGGGGACTAATGAAAAACTGTTTTTT. It translates to CASSEQGTNEKLFF. V gene TRBV18 combines with J gene TRBJ1-4, with TRBD1 identical over 7 bases. The CDR3 totals 14 residues. With V trimmed by 6 bases and J by 2 bases, 3 bases remained unmatched. CDR1 KGHSH and CDR2 LQKENI come from the germline V gene.

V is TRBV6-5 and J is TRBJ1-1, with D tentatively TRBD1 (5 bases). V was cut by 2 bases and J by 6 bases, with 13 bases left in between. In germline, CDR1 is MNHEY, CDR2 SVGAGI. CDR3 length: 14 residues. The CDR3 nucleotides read TGTGCCAGCAGTTACGGGGCAGGGTCAGCTGAAGCTTTCTTT. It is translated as CASSYGAGSAEAFF.

CDR3 sequence reads: CASSFRGANYNEQFF. The CDR3 DNA reads as TGTGCCAGTAGTTTCCGGGGGGCTAACTACAATGAGCAGTTCTTC. This chain connects TRBV19 to TRBJ2-1, with D possibly being TRBD2 (7 bases). Germline V gene sequence: CDR1 LNHDA, CDR2 SQIVND (reference sequence). The CDR3 contains 15 residues. Trimming shortened V by 5 bases and J by 3 bases, and 14 bases separated the two germline ends.

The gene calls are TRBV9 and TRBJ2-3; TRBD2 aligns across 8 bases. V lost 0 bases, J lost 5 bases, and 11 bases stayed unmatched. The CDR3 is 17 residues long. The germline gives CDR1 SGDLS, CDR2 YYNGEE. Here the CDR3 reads CASSVAVGGAGLDTQYF. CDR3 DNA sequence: TGTGCCAGCAGCGTAGCGGTCGGGGGGGCCGGTTTAGATACGCAGTATTTT.

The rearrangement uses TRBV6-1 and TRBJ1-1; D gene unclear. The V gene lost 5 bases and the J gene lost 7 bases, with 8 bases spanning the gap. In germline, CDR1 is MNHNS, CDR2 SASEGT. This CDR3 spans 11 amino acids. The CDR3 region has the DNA TGTGCCAGCAGTTTTCTAGGTGAAGCTTTCTTT. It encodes CASSFLGEAFF.

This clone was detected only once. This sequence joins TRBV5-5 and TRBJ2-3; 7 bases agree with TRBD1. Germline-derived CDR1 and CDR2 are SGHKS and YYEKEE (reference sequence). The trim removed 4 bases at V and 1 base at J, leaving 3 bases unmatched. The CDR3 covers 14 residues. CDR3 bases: TGTGCCAGCAGCCCCGACAGGGGCACAGATACGCAGTATTTT. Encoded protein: CASSPDRGTDTQYF.

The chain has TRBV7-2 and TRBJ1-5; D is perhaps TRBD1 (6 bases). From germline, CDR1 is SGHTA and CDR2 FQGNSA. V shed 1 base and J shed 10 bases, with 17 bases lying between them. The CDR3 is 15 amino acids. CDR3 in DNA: TGTGCCAGCAGCTTAGACCTCGGACAGACCCGTCCCCAGCATTTT. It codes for CASSLDLGQTRPQHF.

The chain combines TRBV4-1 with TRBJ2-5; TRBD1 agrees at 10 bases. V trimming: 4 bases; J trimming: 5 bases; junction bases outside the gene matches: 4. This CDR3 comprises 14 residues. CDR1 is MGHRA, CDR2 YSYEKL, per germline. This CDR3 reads CASSPGQGWETQYF. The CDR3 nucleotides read TGCGCCAGCAGCCCGGGACAGGGGTGGGAGACCCAGTACTTC.

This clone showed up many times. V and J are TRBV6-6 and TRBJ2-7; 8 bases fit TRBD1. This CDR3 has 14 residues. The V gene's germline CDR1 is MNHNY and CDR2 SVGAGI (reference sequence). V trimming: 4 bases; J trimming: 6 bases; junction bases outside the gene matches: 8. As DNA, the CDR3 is TGTGCCAGCAGTTCCCAGGGGGCGAATGGCGAGCAGTACTTC. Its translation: CASSSQGANGEQYF.

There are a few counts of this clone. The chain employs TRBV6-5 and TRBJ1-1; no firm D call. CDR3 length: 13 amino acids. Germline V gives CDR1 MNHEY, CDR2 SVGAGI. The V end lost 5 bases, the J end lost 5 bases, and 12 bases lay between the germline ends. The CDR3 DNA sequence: TGTGCCAGCAGTCCGTGGAGGGATACTGAAGCTTTCTTT. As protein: CASSPWRDTEAFF.

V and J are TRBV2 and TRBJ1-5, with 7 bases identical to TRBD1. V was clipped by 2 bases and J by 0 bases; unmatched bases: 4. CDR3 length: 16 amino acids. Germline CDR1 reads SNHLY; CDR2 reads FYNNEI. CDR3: CASSEKGASSNQPQHF. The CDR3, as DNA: TGTGCCAGCAGTGAAAAGGGGGCCAGTAGCAATCAGCCCCAGCATTTT.

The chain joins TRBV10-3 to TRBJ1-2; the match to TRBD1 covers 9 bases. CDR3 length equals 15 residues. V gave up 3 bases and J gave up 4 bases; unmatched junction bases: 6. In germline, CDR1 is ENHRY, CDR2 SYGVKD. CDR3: CAISDEDRGGYGYTF. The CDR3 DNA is TGTGCCATCAGTGACGAGGACAGGGGCGGCTATGGCTACACCTTC.